This section outlines one T cell receptor (beta chain) sequence together with its context. What it recognizes is unknown. Trimming left V 3 bases short and J 2 bases short, with 9 bases between. The CDR3 is made up of 14 amino acids. Germline-derived CDR1 and CDR2 are SGHTA and FQGNSA. TCRdb re-called the RT-PCR reads with MiXCR, one entry per CDR3 protein. The table has roughly 710,000 distinct CDR3 sequences, around 15% seen once. This sample was included in a study of response to subunit inactivated influenza vaccine. Study-wide points: The authors suggested that few new T cells are recruited per seasonal influenza vaccination.

Here the sequenced sample was PBMCs from blood, taken approximately 15 days before vaccination. The chain carries TRBV7-2 and TRBJ2-3; D gene unclear. The receptor comes from a man aged 45-65 years who received an inactivated influenza vaccine. This CDR3 reads CASSFLGFTDTQYF. In nucleotides, the CDR3 is TGTGCCAGCAGCTTCCTGGGCTTCACAGATACGCAGTATTTT. The full variable domain, rest sourced from reference TRBV7-2 and TRBJ2-3, is GAGVSQSPSNKVTEKGKDVELRCDPISGHTALYWYRQSLGQGLEFLIYFQGNSAPDKSGLPSDRFSAERTGGSVSTLTIQRTQQEDSAVYLCASSFLGFTDTQYFGPGTRLTVL.